This T cell receptor beta chain comes out of a study of blood T cell repertoires in COVID-19. About the research overall: PBMCs, B-cell-depleted T cells, or T cells provided the cDNA or gDNA that made up the material.

Germline V gives CDR1 MNHEY, CDR2 SVGAGI. The CDR3 loop spans 15 amino acids. The V gene end was trimmed by 6 bases and the J gene end by 0 bases; junction bases not matched to a gene: 4. Each participant's cohort was designated according to participant-reported clinical history. Recovered status in Cohort 3 required two negative PCRs, clearance, or symptom resolution. Here immunoSEQ multiplex PCR was the method, and the copy in TCRdb shows in-frame clones only, minus some. Of roughly 500,000 clones in the sample, 88% are singletons; the top ten hold just over 8%. The chain recombines TRBV6-5 with TRBJ1-4; 7 positions agree with TRBD1. The source material was PBMCs or T cells enriched from blood (not recorded which). The TCR comes from a woman aged 55-70 years who had recovered from COVID-19. In DNA form, the CDR3 reads TGTGCCAGCAGCCCAGGGGGAACAACTAATGAAAAACTGTTTTTT. This gives the protein CASSPGGTTNEKLFF.